The rows below give T cell receptor beta chains drawn from one sample of a study of T-cell reconstitution after alpha-beta-depleted transplantation in children. Via MiXCR, TCRdb re-called the PCR reads, giving one row per CDR3 protein. The sample carries about 640,000 distinct CDR3 sequences, 16% recorded once. The sample consisted of PBMCs from the stem cell graft donor, taken from the stem cell graft. The receptor set was obtained from a human donor who donated a stem cell graft to a child with acute myeloid leukemia. Both conserved end residues are part of each CDR3. The order of the fields is clone size, D gene, J gene, V gene, CDR3 protein, CDR3 DNA. D genes are given only for firm matches. Clone size is not always given. Where it is, it says once, few, many or a class for expanded clones.

>-|-|TRBJ2-7|TRBV7-2
CASSFAGSNEQYF
TGTGCCAGCAGCTTTGCAGGGAGCAACGAGCAGTACTTC
>few|-|TRBJ2-5|TRBV4-3
CASSQGPLALETQYF
TGCGCCAGCAGCCAAGGACCACTTGCCCTAGAGACCCAGTACTTC
>many|TRBD2|TRBJ2-3|TRBV20-1
CSARTSPTDTQYF
TGCAGTGCTAGGACTAGCCCCACAGATACGCAGTATTTT
>many|-|TRBJ2-5|TRBV20-1
CSADQLPTGRQETQYF
TGCAGTGCTGACCAACTTCCGACAGGGAGGCAAGAGACCCAGTACTTC
>many|TRBD1|TRBJ2-7|TRBV20-1
CSALQGAQAEQYF
TGCAGTGCACTACAGGGGGCGCAAGCCGAGCAGTACTTC
>many|-|TRBJ2-2|TRBV29-1
CSVDWGWDTGELFF
TGCAGCGTTGATTGGGGGTGGGACACCGGGGAGCTGTTTTTT
>few|-|TRBJ1-5|TRBV4-1
CASSQGQERDQPQHF
TGCGCCAGCAGCCAAGGACAGGAGAGGGATCAGCCCCAGCATTTT
>many|-|TRBJ2-2|TRBV4-1
CASSQDTGELFF
TGCGCCAGCAGCCAAGATACCGGGGAGCTGTTTTTT
>-|TRBD1|TRBJ2-1|TRBV5-1
CASSSKTGGFNEQFF
TGCGCCAGCAGCTCGAAGACAGGGGGCTTCAATGAGCAGTTCTTC
>-|TRBD1|TRBJ1-1|TRBV27
CASSSIWPGTGNTEAFF
TGTGCCAGCAGTTCGATTTGGCCCGGGACAGGGAACACTGAAGCTTTCTTT
>many|-|TRBJ2-5|TRBV20-1
CSARDLALLGEETQYF
TGCAGTGCTAGAGATCTGGCTTTGTTGGGGGAAGAGACCCAGTACTTC
>many|-|TRBJ2-7|TRBV29-1
CSVEDINRAASYEQYF
TGCAGCGTTGAAGATATAAACAGGGCAGCCTCCTACGAGCAGTACTTC
>many|-|TRBJ1-1|TRBV12-3/TRBV12-4
CASSLGTGRAFF
TGTGCCAGCAGTCTAGGGACGGGGCGAGCTTTCTTT
>few|TRBD1|TRBJ1-2|TRBV3-1
CASSRSTPDRYYGYTF
TGTGCCAGCAGCCGATCGACCCCGGACAGGTACTATGGCTACACCTTC
>many|-|TRBJ1-6|TRBV20-1
CSARDKAAGSPLHF
TGCAGTGCTAGAGATAAGGCCGCGGGTTCACCCCTCCACTTT
>many|-|TRBJ2-1|TRBV5-6
CASSLLRDEQFF
TGTGCCAGCAGCTTGTTAAGGGATGAGCAGTTCTTC
>-|-|TRBJ1-1|TRBV12-3/TRBV12-4
CASRPGVWAEAFF
TGTGCCAGCAGACCCGGGGTTTGGGCTGAAGCTTTCTTT
>many|-|TRBJ2-1|TRBV5-1
CASSPGGASEYNEQFF
TGCGCCAGCAGCCCAGGGGGGGCAAGTGAGTACAATGAGCAGTTCTTC
>few|-|TRBJ2-5|TRBV7-9
CASSLVGSTETQYF
TGTGCCAGCAGCTTAGTAGGCTCGACGGAGACCCAGTACTTC
>-|-|TRBJ2-2|TRBV6-2/TRBV6-3
CASERELGTGELFF
TGTGCCAGCGAGAGGGAGTTGGGGACCGGGGAGCTGTTTTTT
>-|TRBD2|TRBJ2-3|TRBV7-9
CASDTQGLVTDTQYF
TGTGCCAGCGACACGCAGGGACTAGTCACAGATACGCAGTATTTT
>many|-|TRBJ1-2|TRBV29-1
CSVEEGGNYGYTF
TGCAGCGTTGAAGAGGGGGGAAACTATGGCTACACCTTC
>many|-|TRBJ1-5|TRBV20-1
CSARAGQGLGQPQHF
TGCAGTGCTAGAGCGGGGCAGGGCTTAGGTCAGCCCCAGCATTTT
>many|-|TRBJ1-6|TRBV20-1
CSARARSYNSPLHF
TGCAGTGCTAGGGCGCGGAGCTATAATTCACCCCTCCACTTT
>few|TRBD1|TRBJ1-2|TRBV12-3/TRBV12-4
CASSFGQGVWGYTF
TGTGCCAGCAGTTTCGGACAGGGAGTATGGGGCTACACCTTC
>few|-|TRBJ1-1|TRBV7-2
CASSLAGISTEAFF
TGTGCCAGCAGCTTAGCCGGGATCAGCACTGAAGCTTTCTTT
>many|TRBD2|TRBJ2-3|TRBV29-1
CSVEEGRGLRTDTQYF
TGCAGCGTTGAAGAGGGGAGGGGACTTCGCACAGATACGCAGTATTTT
>many|-|TRBJ2-2|TRBV7-2
CASIGSGELFF
TGTGCCAGCATTGGGTCCGGGGAGCTGTTTTTT
>-|-|TRBJ1-4|TRBV5-6
CASRLTERTNEKLFF
TGTGCCAGCAGACTGACGGAACGGACTAATGAAAAACTGTTTTTT
>few|-|TRBJ1-3|TRBV9
CASCPEPSSGNTIYF
TGTGCCAGCTGCCCGGAGCCCAGCTCTGGAAACACCATATATTTT
>many|TRBD1|TRBJ2-1|TRBV6-4
CASSPSDRVRHEQFF
TGTGCCAGCAGCCCCTCCGACAGGGTTAGGCATGAGCAGTTCTTC
>-|-|TRBJ2-3|TRBV20-1
CSARGPGGAGLTDTQYF
TGCAGTGCTAGAGGCCCGGGCGGGGCAGGGCTAACAGATACGCAGTATTTT
>many|-|TRBJ2-7|TRBV5-6
CASGLQGYEQYF
TGTGCCAGCGGACTACAGGGCTACGAGCAGTACTTC
>-|TRBD1|TRBJ1-6|TRBV13
CASRGQGGYNSPLHF
TGTGCCAGCAGGGGACAGGGAGGCTATAATTCACCCCTCCACTTT
>-|-|TRBJ1-6|TRBV12-3/TRBV12-4
CASSLSGTRNSPLHF
TGTGCCAGCAGTCTGTCCGGCACGCGGAATTCACCCCTCCACTTT
>-|TRBD1|TRBJ2-7|TRBV24-1
CATSSTGTGGYEQYF
TGTGCCACCAGTAGTACCGGGACAGGGGGCTACGAGCAGTACTTC
>many|-|TRBJ2-5|TRBV29-1
CSVVSGQETQYF
TGCAGCGTTGTTTCGGGGCAAGAGACCCAGTACTTC